This record covers a single TCR beta chain. The sequenced patients had an expansion of CD8+CD57+ cells seen by flow cytometry. This CDR3 is built from 13 residues. CDR1 and CDR2 (germline): MNHNS, SASEGT. The ends were cut back, 1 base at V and 6 bases at J, with 7 bases in the middle. The sample is drawn from a study of CD8+CD57+ T cells in acquired aplastic anemia. TCR beta VDJ and CDR3 were profiled, and genomic DNA was the template. TCRdb re-analysed the reads in MiXCR, keeping a single row per CDR3 protein. The sample consists of 150,000 to 200,000 distinct CDR3 sequences, about half of them appearing once.

The sample consisted of sorted CD4+, CD8+, or CD8+CD57+ T cells (not recorded which) from PBMCs. The receptor was derived from a human donor with aplastic anemia. The chain uses TRBV6-1 and TRBJ1-5, with no clear D. The CDR3 here is CASSEEAGQPQHF. In DNA, the CDR3 is TGTGCCAGCAGTGAAGAGGCAGGTCAGCCCCAGCATTTT.